These T cell receptor beta chains were read from a single sample in a study of T cell therapy after organ transplantation. Only in-frame clones appear in the TCRdb table, and some are missing; sequencing was by immunoSEQ multiplex PCR. The table records some 48,000 clones, about 94% of them present only once. Their specific antigens are unknown. The sample in question was CD8+ T cells from blood, obtained before autologous CMV-specific T cell therapy. These receptors came from a human patient who had received a solid organ transplant and had CMV disease. The CDR3 runs from the conserved cysteine through the conserved F or W. D genes are given only for firm matches. Expanded clones get a size class; other rows say once, few or many, or leave the size out.

clone_size	v_call	cdr3_length	d_call	j_call	cdr3_nt	cdr3_aa
NA	TRBV6-5	14	NA	TRBJ1-1	TGTGCCAGCAGTTCCCTTCCATTTAACACTGAAGCTTTCTTT	CASSSLPFNTEAFF
NA	TRBV4-3	15	NA	TRBJ2-7	TGCGCCAGCAGCCCTACAGAACGGGGGAACCACGAGCAGTACTTC	CASSPTERGNHEQYF
NA	TRBV6-1	14	NA	TRBJ1-2	TGTGCCAGCAGTGAATGGGCCAGGGGAGTGGGCTACACCTTC	CASSEWARGVGYTF
once	TRBV11-2	14	TRBD2	TRBJ2-3	TGTGCCAGCAGCTTAGATACGGGGGGAGATACGCAGTATTTT	CASSLDTGGDTQYF
NA	TRBV18	14	NA	TRBJ1-2	TGTGCCAGCTCACCACCAAGGACGGTTTATGGCTACACCTTC	CASSPPRTVYGYTF
NA	TRBV6-5	11	NA	TRBJ1-1	TGTGCCAGCAAACACAACACTGAAGCTTTCTTT	CASKHNTEAFF
NA	TRBV7-9	12	NA	TRBJ2-1	TGTGCCACAGTGATCCCAGGGATTGAGCAGTTCTTC	CATVIPGIEQFF
NA	TRBV7-2	17	NA	TRBJ1-1	TGTGCCAGCAGCCACGAACAGGACGCACCGATGAACACTGAAGCTTTCTTT	CASSHEQDAPMNTEAFF
NA	TRBV4-1	16	TRBD1	TRBJ2-7	TGCGCCAGCAGCCACAATTCCGGGACAGGGGACTACGAGCAGTACTTC	CASSHNSGTGDYEQYF
NA	TRBV7-9	16	TRBD2	TRBJ2-1	TGTGCCAGCAGCTTAGCGTGGGCGGGAGCCTACAATGAGCAGTTCTTC	CASSLAWAGAYNEQFF
NA	TRBV10-2	13	NA	TRBJ2-7	TGCGCCAGCAGTGAGTCGATGGCAGTCGAGCAGTACTTC	CASSESMAVEQYF
NA	TRBV4-3	15	TRBD1	TRBJ1-2	TGCGCCAGCAGCCCAGTCACAGGGGGCGGCTATGGCTACACCTTC	CASSPVTGGGYGYTF
NA	TRBV7-9	13	NA	TRBJ2-7	TGTGCCAGCAACCCTGACAGGACCTACGAGCAGTACTTC	CASNPDRTYEQYF
NA	TRBV5-1	14	TRBD1	TRBJ2-7	TGCGCCAGCAGCTCGGACAGGGGGCGTACCGAGCAGTACTTC	CASSSDRGRTEQYF
NA	TRBV6-1	15	NA	TRBJ2-5	TGTGCCAGCAGTGAAAAGGTGGGAGGAGGTGAGACCCAGTACTTC	CASSEKVGGGETQYF
NA	TRBV7-8	14	NA	TRBJ2-1	TGTGCCAGCAGTTTGGCTCGGGGGTGGGATGAGCAGTTCTTC	CASSLARGWDEQFF
NA	TRBV6-5	12	NA	TRBJ2-7	TGTGCCAGCAGTGACGGTGGGTACGAGCAGTACTTC	CASSDGGYEQYF
NA	TRBV18	13	TRBD1	TRBJ2-7	TGTGCCAGCTCACCATGGGACAGCTACGAGCAGTACTTC	CASSPWDSYEQYF
NA	TRBV7-9	15	NA	TRBJ1-1	TGTGCCAGCAGCCAAGAGGGTGGCTCGTGGACTGAAGCTTTCTTT	CASSQEGGSWTEAFF
few	TRBV11-3	15	NA	TRBJ2-1	TGTGCCAGCAGCTTAGATCTGGGGGGCAGGGATGAGCAGTTCTTC	CASSLDLGGRDEQFF
NA	TRBV21-1	17	NA	TRBJ2-3	TGTGCCAGCAGCCCACCGACAAGGACAGTGGTCACAGATACGCAGTATTTT	CASSPPTRTVVTDTQYF
NA	TRBV6-5	15	TRBD1	TRBJ1-1	TGTGCCAGCAGTTACCCAGGACAGGGAGGTACTGAAGCTTTCTTT	CASSYPGQGGTEAFF
NA	TRBV9	13	NA	TRBJ2-3	TGTGCCAGCAGCCCGGACCGAACAGATACGCAGTATTTT	CASSPDRTDTQYF
NA	TRBV27	15	TRBD1	TRBJ2-7	TGTGCCAGCAGTTTAGTTGGGACAGGGAACTACGAGCAGTACTTC	CASSLVGTGNYEQYF
NA	TRBV30	15	TRBD2	TRBJ2-1	TGTGCCTGGAGTTCCCGGACTAGCGGGAGCTATGAGCAGTTCTTC	CAWSSRTSGSYEQFF
NA	TRBV2	23	NA	TRBJ1-6	TGTGCCAGCAGTGAAGCGGGACCCGTGATGGGGTCCCTCGGGGGAACCTATAATTCACCCCTCCACTTT	CASSEAGPVMGSLGGTYNSPLHF
NA	TRBV27	13	NA	TRBJ2-1	TGTGCCAGCAGTTTCGGGGGTGGCGATGAGCAGTTCTTC	CASSFGGGDEQFF
NA	TRBV6-6	14	NA	TRBJ1-5	TGTGCCAGCAGTTACTCGGGCGAGCCTTTGCCCCAGCATTTT	CASSYSGEPLPQHF
NA	TRBV7-9	14	NA	TRBJ2-2	TGTGCCAGCAGTACAGGGATGGGCACCGGGGAGCTGTTTTTT	CASSTGMGTGELFF
NA	TRBV11-2	13	NA	TRBJ1-1	TGTGCCAGCAGCTTAGATCCCCTCACTGAAGCTTTCTTT	CASSLDPLTEAFF
NA	TRBV27	15	NA	TRBJ1-5	TGTGCCACCAAACCAGGGACTTCGGGCAATCAGCCCCAGCATTTT	CATKPGTSGNQPQHF
NA	TRBV27	13	TRBD2	TRBJ2-1	TGTGCCAGCAGTTTTCGCGGGGGGGATGAGCAGTTCTTC	CASSFRGGDEQFF
few	TRBV7-7	15	NA	TRBJ2-1	TGTGCTAGCAGCTTAGGCATGGACTCCTACAATGAGCAGTTCTTC	CASSLGMDSYNEQFF
NA	TRBV2	11	NA	TRBJ2-3	TGTGCCAGCCCGAGGGCAGATACGCAGTATTTT	CASPRADTQYF
once	TRBV27	15	TRBD1	TRBJ1-5	TGTGCCAGCAGTAGAGACAGGGCCGTTAATCAGCCCCAGCATTTT	CASSRDRAVNQPQHF
NA	TRBV27	14	TRBD1	TRBJ1-4	TGTGCCAGCACGCGGACAGGGACTAATGAAAAACTGTTTTTT	CASTRTGTNEKLFF
once	TRBV5-4	15	NA	TRBJ1-2	TGTGCCAGCAGCCCGAATGAAAACCATAAGCGTGGCTACACCTTC	CASSPNENHKRGYTF
NA	TRBV15	15	NA	TRBJ2-1	TGTGCCACCAGCAGAGGAGTCAGGGTTTCTAATGAGCAGTTCTTC	CATSRGVRVSNEQFF
once	TRBV29-1	16	NA	TRBJ2-6	TGCAGCAACCGGAGGAACTTCTCCTCTGGGGCCAACGTCCTGACTTTC	CSNRRNFSSGANVLTF